This T cell receptor beta chain comes out of a study of OX40 agonist ivuxolimab in advanced cancers. Background on the study: Patients with hepatocellular carcinoma, melanoma, renal cell or head and neck cancer made up the dose-escalation patients. A male proportion of over 75% was recorded, with mean age 60 years and range about 23 to 90. Three individuals attained partial responses, comprising one hepatocellular carcinoma case and two cutaneous melanoma cases.

This table comes from immunoSEQ multiplex PCR, and its TCRdb copy is limited to in-frame clones, with some not included. The table shows over 25,000 clones, with roughly 80% occurring only once. Study-wide results and limits: The study did not work out the antigen specificity of the expanded peripheral T cells.

In the case of this clone: The antigen is unknown.

The CDR3 covers 13 residues. Germline V gives CDR1 ENHRY, CDR2 SYGVKD. The V and J ends lost 11 bases and 0 bases respectively, with 14 bases between them. The receptor was isolated from an adult with an advanced solid tumor such as melanoma, head and neck, liver or kidney cancer. Source: CD4+ or CD8+ T cells sorted from blood, taken in a trial of the OX40 agonist ivuxolimab. The genes are TRBV10-3 and TRBJ2-7; no clear D gene. In DNA form, the CDR3 reads TGTGCCCTAAGGTCTGGTTACTCCTACGAGCAGTACTTC. It encodes CALRSGYSYEQYF.